The clone carrying this T cell receptor beta chain was found many times. Its specificity is unknown. The ends were cut back, 6 bases at V and 8 bases at J, with 17 bases in the middle. The CDR3 is made up of 13 amino acids. Germline V gene data show CDR1 as DFQATT and CDR2 as SNEGSKA (reference sequence). This specimen comes from a study of CD8 T cells in ankylosing spondylitis. Points from the study as a whole: Disease-linked clones reportedly showed significant enrichment in matched ankylosing spondylitis synovial fluid.

TCRdb reanalysed the 5' RACE reads using MiXCR and keeps one entry per CDR3 protein. The sample holds around 320,000 distinct CDR3 sequences, under 25% seen once. The chain couples TRBV20-1 to TRBJ2-1; D may be TRBD2 (6 bases). The specimen sequenced was blood, either unsorted or a sorted T cell fraction (not recorded which). The clonotype originates from a female donor with ankylosing spondylitis or in good health (not recorded which). The CDR3 sequence: CSATTGVRDEQFF. CDR3 nucleotide sequence: TGCAGTGCCACCACGGGAGTCCGCGATGAGCAGTTCTTC.